This TCR beta chain was captured in a study of prognosis after radiotherapy for stage I lung cancer. Study-level findings and limits: Lower post-radiation Shannon entropy was seen in patients who went on to develop distant metastases. Unique TCR clone counts dropped after stereotactic body radiation therapy, from a median of around 10,000 to 6,900.

It was by two-round multiplex PCR that TCR beta CDR3 was amplified from genomic DNA. Gene-specific TRBV and TRBJ primers were used in PCR round one. MiXCR, applied by TCRdb to the multiplex PCR reads, yields one record per CDR3 protein. Among under 55,000 distinct CDR3 sequences listed, approximately 35% were seen once. A single count supports this clonotype. What it recognizes is unknown. Because it lacks the conserved phenylalanine or tryptophan at the end, this CDR3 is likely a read error. CDR1 and CDR2 (germline): GTSNPN, SVGIG (reference sequence). This CDR3 comprises 13 residues. The receptor's source is a donor over 45 with non-small cell lung cancer. Sequencing used PBMCs, obtained before or after stereotactic body radiation therapy (not recorded which). The genes are TRBV30 and TRBJ1-2; D call uncertain. The CDR3 spells CAWSVGREGGYTS. The CDR3 coding sequence is TGCGCCTGGAGTGTCGGTCGGGAAGGGGGCTACACCTCC.